The next 5 T cell receptor beta chains were all read from a single sample in a study of T cell responses to AZD1222 COVID-19 vaccine. Sequencing was performed with immunoSEQ multiplex PCR; in TCRdb, only in-frame clones are kept and a portion is missing. The table includes 95,000 to 150,000 clones, about 90% detected once. The specimen was peripheral blood, collected on day 0 of AZD1222 vaccination. The receptors stem from an adult in good health.

The genes are TRBV20-1 and TRBJ1-6; a possible D gene is TRBD1 (5 bases). The germline V gene has CDR1 DFQATT and CDR2 SNEGSKA (reference sequence). Trimming removed 3 bases from V and 7 bases from J, with 13 bases in between. This CDR3 region has 14 residues. For the CDR3, the DNA is TGCAGTGCTAGTGCAGGGCCATTAAATTCACCCCTCCACTTT. This translates into CSASAGPLNSPLHF.

The sample holds one count of this clone. This chain uses TRBV13 with TRBJ1-6; possible D gene TRBD1, 6 bases. Germline lookup yields CDR1 PRHDT and CDR2 FYEKMQ (reference sequence). Trimming stripped 5 bases from V and 7 bases from J, with 18 bases between. The CDR3 contains 16 residues. As DNA, the CDR3 is TGTGCCAGCAGCCAGACGGGGCCAGGGGTCAATTCACCCCTCCACTTT. Translated, it gives CASSQTGPGVNSPLHF.

The chain couples TRBV3-1 (or the pseudogene TRBV3-2) to TRBJ1-6; D is unresolved. This CDR3 spans 14 amino acids. Germline lookup yields CDR1 LGHDT and CDR2 YNNKEL (reference sequence). V was clipped by 0 bases and J by 14 bases, with 14 bases between them. CDR3 loop: CASSQETGSTALHF. The CDR3 region has the DNA TGTGCCAGCAGCCAAGAGACGGGGTCTACTGCCCTCCACTTT.

The chain combines TRBV5-1 with TRBJ2-3, with TRBD1 matching 9 bases. CDR1 and CDR2 (germline): SGHRS, YFSETQ. The V segment lost 3 bases and the J segment 4 bases; nucleotides outside the gene matches: 6. The CDR3 has 15 amino acids. The DNA of the CDR3 is TGCGCCAGCAGCTCGGGACAGGGATGGGCAGATACGCAGTATTTT. Amino acid sequence: CASSSGQGWADTQYF. Variable domain in full (rest from reference TRBV5-1 and TRBJ2-3): KAGVTQTPRYLIKTRGQQVTLSCSPISGHRSVSWYQQTPGQGLQFLFEYFSETQRNKGNFPGRFSGRQFSNSRSEMNVSTLELGDSALYLCASSSGQGWADTQYFGPGTRLTVL.

The chain joins TRBV18 to TRBJ1-2; D is unresolved. Trimming left V 4 bases short and J 0 bases short, with 9 bases between. The CDR3 has 14 amino acids. The germline CDR1 and CDR2 sequences are KGHSH and LQKENI. The CDR3, as DNA: TGTGCCAGCTCACAATCCATTACTAACTATGGCTACACCTTC. Translated, it gives CASSQSITNYGYTF. Full variable domain (missing parts from reference TRBV18 and TRBJ1-2): NAGVMQNPRHLVRRRGQEARLRCSPMKGHSHVYWYRQLPEEGLKFMVYLQKENIIDESGMPKERFSAEFPKEGPSILRIQQVVRGDSAAYFCASSQSITNYGYTFGSGTRLTVV.